Sequencing of this T cell receptor (beta chain) was carried out in a study of cytomegalovirus exposure and HLA in healthy donors. Turning to the study itself: Around 80 million unique TCRs from HLA-typed donors were held in an early data release.

In germline, CDR1 is SGHNT, CDR2 YYREEE (reference sequence). This CDR3 spans 15 amino acids. Trimming at V came to 0 bases and at J to 1 base, leaving 1 base not matched to a gene. Regarding the study as a whole: The availability of immune exposure information extended only to CMV serostatus.

As concerns this clone: As yet, its antigen is unknown.

With 60 Vbeta and 13 Jbeta primers, the PCR was carried out. The protocol was immunoSEQ multiplex PCR, while the TCRdb copy is restricted to in-frame clones and leaves out a portion. The sample holds about 160,000 clones, 84% seen once. The clonotype comes from a man aged 25-45 years in good health and CMV-seronegative. The sequencing input was PBMCs. J is TRBJ2-1 and V is TRBV5-4; 7 bases map to TRBD1. This CDR3 reads CASSLDRGSYNEQFF. The CDR3 region has the DNA TGTGCCAGCAGCTTGGACAGGGGATCCTACAATGAGCAGTTCTTC. Based on the CDR3 plus reference TRBV5-4 and TRBJ2-1, the full variable domain is ETGVTQSPTHLIKTRGQQVTLRCSSQSGHNTVSWYQQALGQGPQFIFQYYREEENGRGNFPPRFSGLQFPNYSSELNVNALELDDSALYLCASSLDRGSYNEQFFGPGTRLTVL.